The 2 T cell receptor beta chains reported below all come from one sample, sequenced in a study of blood T cell repertoires in COVID-19. Sequencing was performed with immunoSEQ multiplex PCR; in TCRdb, only in-frame clones are kept and a portion is missing. The sample includes around 310,000 clones, 80% to 95% seen only once; the top ten take more than 6%. The sequenced material came from peripheral blood. The receptors stem from a woman in her twenties or thirties with COVID-19, enrolled during active disease.

The chain recombines TRBV19 with TRBJ1-4; no definite D call. V was trimmed by 6 bases and J by 3 bases, leaving 8 bases between them. Germline V lookup: CDR1 LNHDA, CDR2 SQIVND (reference sequence). The CDR3 extends over 13 amino acids. Here the CDR3 DNA reads TGTGCCAGTAGGAGCAGGCCTAATGAAAAACTGTTTTTT. The encoded protein is CASRSRPNEKLFF.

The chain links TRBV2 to TRBJ2-3; D gene unclear. There are 12 residues in the CDR3. Between the trimmed V and J ends, which lost 6 bases and 2 bases, there was a span of 6 bases. Germline CDR1 is SNHLY and CDR2 is FYNNEI. This CDR3 is CASSLYTDTQYF. The CDR3 DNA reads as TGTGCCAGCAGCTTATACACAGATACGCAGTATTTT. Combining the CDR3 with reference TRBV2 and TRBJ2-3 gives the whole variable domain EPEVTQTPSHQVTQMGQEVILRCVPISNHLYFYWYRQILGQKVEFLVSFYNNEISEKSEIFDDQFSVERPDGSNFTLKIRSTKLEDSAMYFCASSLYTDTQYFGPGTRLTVL.